The 4 T cell receptor beta chains presented below share a single source sample, sequenced in a study of blood T cell repertoires in COVID-19. Sequencing was performed with immunoSEQ multiplex PCR; in TCRdb, only in-frame clones are kept and a portion is missing. The sample lists 250,000 to 350,000 clones, around 87% occurring once. Source material: peripheral blood. The receptors stem from a man aged 18 to 29 with active or convalescent COVID-19.

The rearrangement links TRBV6-1 to TRBJ2-7; TRBD1 matches 10 bases. Per germline, CDR1 MNHNS and CDR2 SASEGT. The CDR3 runs to 15 residues. V was clipped by 1 base and J by 4 bases; unmatched bases: 4. This CDR3 reads CASSEGWTGGYEQYF. The CDR3 DNA is TGTGCCAGCAGTGAAGGATGGACAGGGGGATACGAGCAGTACTTC.

This sequence joins TRBV4-3 and TRBJ2-2; 9 positions match TRBD1. J was trimmed by 5 bases and V by 4 bases; bases with no gene match: 2. The CDR3 length is 14 residues. From germline, CDR1 is LGHNA and CDR2 YSLEER. In DNA form, the CDR3 reads TGCGCCAGCAGCCCGGGGACAGGGACCGGGGAGCTGTTTTTT. It yields the protein CASSPGTGTGELFF.

The chain is built from TRBV28 and TRBJ2-6; 14 positions match TRBD2. Losses at the gene ends were 8 bases for V and 0 bases for J; bases not matched to a gene: 15. Germline CDR1 is MDHEN and CDR2 is SYDVKM. There are 21 residues in the CDR3. In DNA, the CDR3 is TGTGCCAGCCGCAGGCGGACTAGCGGGGGGCCTCCGCTCTCTGGGGCCAACGTCCTGACTTTC. This translates into CASRRRTSGGPPLSGANVLTF.

This clone was recorded once. The chain links TRBV15 to TRBJ1-2; D is ambiguous. This CDR3 has 14 amino acids. The germline V gene has CDR1 LNHNV and CDR2 YYDKDF (reference sequence). V lost 0 bases, J lost 5 bases, and 10 bases lay in between. The CDR3 DNA sequence: TGTGCCACCAGCAGAGAATTCCGCCAGTATGGCTACACCTTC. Amino acid sequence: CATSREFRQYGYTF.